The entry below describes one TCR beta chain. The antigen is unknown. The data are from a study of vaccination effects on CD4 cells after COVID-19. Study overall: Under the ViraFEST assay, PBMC were stimulated with viral peptide pools so that antigen-specific CD4+ T cells expanded. Sequencing was performed afterwards.

Repertoires were generated with immunoSEQ multiplex PCR, while TCRdb's copy carries only in-frame clones and drops some. This sample has approximately 66,000 clones, with approximately 80% found just once. Culturing for 9 to 10 days preceded CD4+ T cell isolation. BNT162b2 vaccine or mRNA-1273 vaccine was given to participants in two doses. Trimming took 6 bases from V and 6 from J, leaving 11 bases between them. In germline, CDR1 is MNHEY, CDR2 SVGAGI. The CDR3 contains 12 residues. The chain has TRBV6-5 and TRBJ1-2; a weak D match, TRBD1 (6 bases). This TCR was sampled from a human donor who received a COVID-19 vaccine. The starting material was CD4+ T cells from PBMCs cultured without peptide, obtained after COVID-19 vaccination. The CDR3 nucleotides read TGTGCCAGCAGACGGGGGCTTCATGGCTACACCTTC. Translation: CASRRGLHGYTF.